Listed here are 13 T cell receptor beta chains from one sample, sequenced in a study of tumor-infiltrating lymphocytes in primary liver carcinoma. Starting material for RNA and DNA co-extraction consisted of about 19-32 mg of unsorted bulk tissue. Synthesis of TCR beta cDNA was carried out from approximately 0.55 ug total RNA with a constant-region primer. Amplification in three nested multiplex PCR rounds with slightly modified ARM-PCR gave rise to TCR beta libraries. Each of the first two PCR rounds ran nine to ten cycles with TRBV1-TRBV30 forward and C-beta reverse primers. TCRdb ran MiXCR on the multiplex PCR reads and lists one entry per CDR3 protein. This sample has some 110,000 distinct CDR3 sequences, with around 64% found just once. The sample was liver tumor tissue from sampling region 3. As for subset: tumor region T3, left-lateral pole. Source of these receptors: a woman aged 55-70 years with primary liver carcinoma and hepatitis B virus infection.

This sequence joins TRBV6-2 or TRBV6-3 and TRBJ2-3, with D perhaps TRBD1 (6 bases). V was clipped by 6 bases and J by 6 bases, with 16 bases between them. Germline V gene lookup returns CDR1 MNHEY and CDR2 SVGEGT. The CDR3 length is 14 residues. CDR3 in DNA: TGTGCCAGCAGCGTGGGGGCTAGAGGGGATACGCAGTATTTT. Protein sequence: CASSVGARGDTQYF.

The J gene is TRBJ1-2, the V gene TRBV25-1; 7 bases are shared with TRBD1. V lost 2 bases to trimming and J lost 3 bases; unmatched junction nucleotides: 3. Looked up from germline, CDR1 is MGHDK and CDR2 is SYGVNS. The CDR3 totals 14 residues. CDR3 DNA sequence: TGTGCCAGCAGTGAAGGCGGGACAGACTATGGCTACACCTTC. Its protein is CASSEGGTDYGYTF.

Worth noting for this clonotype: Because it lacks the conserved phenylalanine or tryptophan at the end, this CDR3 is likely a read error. CDR3 nucleotide sequence: TGCAGCGCTAGTTATGACGGAGGCACAGATACGCAGTATCTA. It encodes CSASYDGGTDTQYL. The chain employs TRBV29-1 and TRBJ2-3; D gene uncertain. Between the trimmed V and J ends, which lost 7 bases and 1 base, there was a span of 15 bases. The CDR3 contains 14 residues. From germline, CDR1 is SQVTM and CDR2 ANQGSEA.

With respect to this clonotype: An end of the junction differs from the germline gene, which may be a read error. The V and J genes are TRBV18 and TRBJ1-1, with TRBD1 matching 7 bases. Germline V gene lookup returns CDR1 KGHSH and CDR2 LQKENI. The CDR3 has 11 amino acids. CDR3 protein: CVSSQGVGAFF. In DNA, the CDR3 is TGTGTCAGCTCCCAGGGGGTCGGGGCTTTCTTT.

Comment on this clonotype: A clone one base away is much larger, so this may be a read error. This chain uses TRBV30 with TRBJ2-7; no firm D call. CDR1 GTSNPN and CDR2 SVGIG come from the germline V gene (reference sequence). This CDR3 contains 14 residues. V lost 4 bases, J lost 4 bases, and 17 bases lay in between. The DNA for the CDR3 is TGTGCCTGGACTATGATGAGTCGCCGGTACGAGCAGTACTTC. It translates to CAWTMMSRRYEQYF.

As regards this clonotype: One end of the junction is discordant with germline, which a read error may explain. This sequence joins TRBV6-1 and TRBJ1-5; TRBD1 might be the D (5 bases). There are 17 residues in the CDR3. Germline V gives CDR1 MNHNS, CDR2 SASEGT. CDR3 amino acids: CTSSERGSRYSNEPQHF. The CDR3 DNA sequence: TGTACCAGCAGTGAGAGGGGCAGCCGGTATAGCAATGAGCCCCAGCATTTT.

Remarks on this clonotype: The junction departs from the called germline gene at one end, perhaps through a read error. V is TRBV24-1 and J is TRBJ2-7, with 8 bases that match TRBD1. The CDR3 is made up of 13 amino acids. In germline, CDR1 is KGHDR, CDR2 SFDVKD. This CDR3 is CATSDGTGTEQYF. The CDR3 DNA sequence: TGTGCCACCAGTGATGGGACAGGTACCGAGCAGTATTTC.

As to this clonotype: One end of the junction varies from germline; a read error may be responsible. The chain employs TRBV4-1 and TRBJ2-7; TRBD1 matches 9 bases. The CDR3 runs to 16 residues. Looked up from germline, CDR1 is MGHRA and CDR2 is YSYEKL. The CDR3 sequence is CASNQDARQGDYEQYF. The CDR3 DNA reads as TGCGCCAGCAACCAAGATGCGAGACAGGGGGACTACGAGCAGTACTTC.

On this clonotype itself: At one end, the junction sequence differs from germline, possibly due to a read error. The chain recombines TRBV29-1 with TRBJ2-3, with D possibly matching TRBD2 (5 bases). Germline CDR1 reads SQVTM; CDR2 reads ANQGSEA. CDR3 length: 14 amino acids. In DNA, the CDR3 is TGCAGTGTTGAGCGAGCGGAGCGCAGAGATACACAGTATTTT. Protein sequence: CSVERAERRDTQYF.

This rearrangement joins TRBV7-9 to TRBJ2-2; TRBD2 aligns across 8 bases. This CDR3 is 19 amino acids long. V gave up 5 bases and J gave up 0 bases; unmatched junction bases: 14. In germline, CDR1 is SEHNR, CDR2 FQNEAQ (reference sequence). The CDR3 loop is CASSPGTGTRTTNTGELFF. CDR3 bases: TGTGCCAGCAGCCCAGGAACCGGGACTAGGACGACGAACACCGGGGAGCTGTTTTTT.

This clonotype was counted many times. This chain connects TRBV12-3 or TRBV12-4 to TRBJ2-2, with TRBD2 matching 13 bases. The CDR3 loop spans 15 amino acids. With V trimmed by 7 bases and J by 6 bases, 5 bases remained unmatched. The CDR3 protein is CASTPTSGGAGELFF. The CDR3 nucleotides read TGTGCCAGCACTCCAACTAGCGGGGGGGCCGGGGAGCTGTTTTTT.

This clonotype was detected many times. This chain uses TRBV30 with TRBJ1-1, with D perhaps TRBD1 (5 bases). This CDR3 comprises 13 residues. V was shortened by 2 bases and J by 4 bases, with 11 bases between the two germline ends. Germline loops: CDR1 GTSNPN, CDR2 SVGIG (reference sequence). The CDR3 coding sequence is TGTGCCTGGAGTTGGGGGGGGGGCACTGAAGCTTTCTTT. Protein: CAWSWGGGTEAFF.

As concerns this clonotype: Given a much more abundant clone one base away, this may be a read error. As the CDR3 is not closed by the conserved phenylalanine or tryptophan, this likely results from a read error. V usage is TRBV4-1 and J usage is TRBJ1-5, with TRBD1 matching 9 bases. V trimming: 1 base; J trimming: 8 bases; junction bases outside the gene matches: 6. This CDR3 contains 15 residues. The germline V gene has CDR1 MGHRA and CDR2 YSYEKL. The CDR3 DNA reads TGCGCCAGCAGCCAAGTTTCGGGACAGGGTGAGCCCCAGCATTAT. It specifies CASSQVSGQGEPQHY.